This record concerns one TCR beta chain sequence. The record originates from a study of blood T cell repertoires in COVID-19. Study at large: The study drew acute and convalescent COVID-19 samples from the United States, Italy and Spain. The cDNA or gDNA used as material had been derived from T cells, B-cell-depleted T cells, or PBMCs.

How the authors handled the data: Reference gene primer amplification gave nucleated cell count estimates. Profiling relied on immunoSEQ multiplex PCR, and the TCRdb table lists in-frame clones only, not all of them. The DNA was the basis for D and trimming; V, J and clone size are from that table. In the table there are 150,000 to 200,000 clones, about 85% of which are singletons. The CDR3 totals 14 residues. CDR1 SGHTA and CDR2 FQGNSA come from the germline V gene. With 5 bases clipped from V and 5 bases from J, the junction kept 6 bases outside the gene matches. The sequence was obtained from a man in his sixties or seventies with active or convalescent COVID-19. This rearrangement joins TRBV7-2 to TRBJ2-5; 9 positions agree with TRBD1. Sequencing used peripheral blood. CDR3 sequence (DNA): TGTGCCAGCAGCCCGGGACAGGGTTACGAGACCCAGTACTTC. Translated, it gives CASSPGQGYETQYF.